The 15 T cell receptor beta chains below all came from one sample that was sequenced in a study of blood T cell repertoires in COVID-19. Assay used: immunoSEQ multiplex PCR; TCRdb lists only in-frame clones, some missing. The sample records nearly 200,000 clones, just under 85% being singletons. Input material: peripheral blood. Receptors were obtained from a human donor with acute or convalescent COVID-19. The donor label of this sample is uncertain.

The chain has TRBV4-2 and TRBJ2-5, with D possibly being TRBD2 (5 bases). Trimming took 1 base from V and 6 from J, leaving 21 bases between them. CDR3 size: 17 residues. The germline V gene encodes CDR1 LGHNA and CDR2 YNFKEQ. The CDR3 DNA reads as TGTGCCAGCAGCCAAGGTTGGACCGGGATCCTCGGTAAGACCCAGTACTTC. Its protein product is CASSQGWTGILGKTQYF.

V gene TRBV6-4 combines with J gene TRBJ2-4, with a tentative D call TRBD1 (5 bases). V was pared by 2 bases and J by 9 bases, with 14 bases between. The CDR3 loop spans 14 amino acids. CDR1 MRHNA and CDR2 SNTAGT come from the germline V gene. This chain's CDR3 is CASSDAGRGSIQYF. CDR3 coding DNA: TGTGCCAGCAGTGACGCAGGGCGAGGAAGCATTCAGTACTTC.

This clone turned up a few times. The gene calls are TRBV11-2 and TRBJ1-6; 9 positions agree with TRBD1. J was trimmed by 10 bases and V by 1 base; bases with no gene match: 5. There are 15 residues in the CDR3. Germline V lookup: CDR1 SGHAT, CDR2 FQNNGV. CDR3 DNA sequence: TGTGCCAGCAGCTTAGGGGGACAGGGTGGGTCACCCCTCCACTTT. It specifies CASSLGGQGGSPLHF.

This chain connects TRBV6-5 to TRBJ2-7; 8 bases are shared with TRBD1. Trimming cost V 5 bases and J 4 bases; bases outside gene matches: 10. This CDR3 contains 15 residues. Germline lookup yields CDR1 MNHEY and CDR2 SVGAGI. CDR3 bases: TGTGCCAGCAGTATTGGGCAGGGGGCTATGTACGAGCAGTACTTC. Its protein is CASSIGQGAMYEQYF.

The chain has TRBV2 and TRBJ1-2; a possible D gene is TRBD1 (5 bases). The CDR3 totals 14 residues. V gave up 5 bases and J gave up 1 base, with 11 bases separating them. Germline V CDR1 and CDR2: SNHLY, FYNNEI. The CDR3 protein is CASSRQLSNYGYTF. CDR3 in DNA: TGTGCCAGCAGTCGACAGTTGAGTAACTATGGCTACACCTTC.

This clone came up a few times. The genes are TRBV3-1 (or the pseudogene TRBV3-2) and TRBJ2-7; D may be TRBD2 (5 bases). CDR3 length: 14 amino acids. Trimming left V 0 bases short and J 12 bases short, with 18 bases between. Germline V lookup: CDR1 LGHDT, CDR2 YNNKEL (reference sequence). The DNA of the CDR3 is TGTGCCAGCAGCCAAGAGGGCTCCGCCGGGGTCGGGTACTTC. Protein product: CASSQEGSAGVGYF.

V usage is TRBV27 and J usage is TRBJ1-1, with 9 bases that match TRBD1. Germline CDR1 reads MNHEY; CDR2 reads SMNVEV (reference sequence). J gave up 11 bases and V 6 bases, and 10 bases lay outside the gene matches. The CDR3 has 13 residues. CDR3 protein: CASRGTGRIDAFF. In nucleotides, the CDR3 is TGTGCCAGCAGAGGGACAGGGCGGATAGACGCTTTCTTT.

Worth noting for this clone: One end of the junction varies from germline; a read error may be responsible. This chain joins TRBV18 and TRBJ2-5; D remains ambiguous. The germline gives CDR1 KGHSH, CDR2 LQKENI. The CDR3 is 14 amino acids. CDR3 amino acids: CASSPPIVQATQYF. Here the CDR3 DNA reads TGTGCCAGCTCACCACCGATCGTTCAAGCGACCCAGTACTTC.

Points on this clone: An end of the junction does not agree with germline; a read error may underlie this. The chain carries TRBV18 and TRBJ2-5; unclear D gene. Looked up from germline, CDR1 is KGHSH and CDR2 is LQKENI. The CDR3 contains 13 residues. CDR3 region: CASPPRLQETQYF. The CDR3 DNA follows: TGTGCCAGCCCACCTCGCCTACAAGAGACCCAGTACTTC.

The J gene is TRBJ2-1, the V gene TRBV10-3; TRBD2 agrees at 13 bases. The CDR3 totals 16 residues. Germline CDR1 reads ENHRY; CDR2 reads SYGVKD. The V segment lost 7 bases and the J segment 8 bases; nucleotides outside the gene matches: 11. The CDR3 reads CAIMNPGTSGTYEQFF. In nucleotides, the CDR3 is TGTGCCATCATGAACCCCGGGACTAGCGGGACCTATGAGCAGTTCTTC.

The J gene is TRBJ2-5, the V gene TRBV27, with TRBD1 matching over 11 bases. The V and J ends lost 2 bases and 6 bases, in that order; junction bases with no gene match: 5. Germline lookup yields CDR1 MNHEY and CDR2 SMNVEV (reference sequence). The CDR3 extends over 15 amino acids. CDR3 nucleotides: TGTGCCAGCAGTTTAGTAGGACAGGGGGCCAAGACCCAGTACTTC. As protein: CASSLVGQGAKTQYF.

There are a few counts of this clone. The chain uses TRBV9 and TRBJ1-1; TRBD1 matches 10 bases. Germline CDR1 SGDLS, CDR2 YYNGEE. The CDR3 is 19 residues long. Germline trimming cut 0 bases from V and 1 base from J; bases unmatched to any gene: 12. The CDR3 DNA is TGTGCCAGCAGCGTAGGACTGATGGGACAGGGGAGCGGGAACACTGAAGCTTTCTTT. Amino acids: CASSVGLMGQGSGNTEAFF.

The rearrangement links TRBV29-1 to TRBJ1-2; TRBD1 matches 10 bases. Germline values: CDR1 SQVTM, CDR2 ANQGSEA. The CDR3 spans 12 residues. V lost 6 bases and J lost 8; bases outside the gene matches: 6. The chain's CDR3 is CSVETGGAGYTF. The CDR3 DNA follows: TGCAGCGTCGAGACAGGGGGCGCCGGCTACACCTTC. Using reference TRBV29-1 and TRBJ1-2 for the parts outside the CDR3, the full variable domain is SAVISQKPSRDICQRGTSLTIQCQVDSQVTMMFWYRQQPGQSLTLIATANQGSEATYESGFVIDKFPISRPNLTFSTLTVSNMSPEDSSIYLCSVETGGAGYTFGSGTRLTVV.

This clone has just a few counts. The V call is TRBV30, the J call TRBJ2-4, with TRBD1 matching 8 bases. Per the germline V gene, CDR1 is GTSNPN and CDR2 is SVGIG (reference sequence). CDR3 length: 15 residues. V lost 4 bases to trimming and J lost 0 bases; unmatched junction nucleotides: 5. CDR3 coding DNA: TGTGCCTGGACCACAGGGGGTCTAGCCAAAAACATTCAGTACTTC. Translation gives CAWTTGGLAKNIQYF. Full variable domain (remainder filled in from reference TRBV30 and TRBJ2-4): SQTIHQWPATLVQPVGSPLSLECTVEGTSNPNLYWYRQAAGRGLQLLFYSVGIGQISSEVPQNLSASRPQDRQFILSSKKLLLSDSGFYLCAWTTGGLAKNIQYFGAGTRLSVL.

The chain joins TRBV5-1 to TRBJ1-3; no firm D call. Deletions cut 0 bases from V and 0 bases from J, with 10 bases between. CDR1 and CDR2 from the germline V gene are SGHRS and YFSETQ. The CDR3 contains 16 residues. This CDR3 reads CASSLELARSGNTIYF. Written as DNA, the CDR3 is TGCGCCAGCAGCTTGGAGCTCGCGCGCTCTGGAAACACCATATATTTT.